One and the same sample provided the 22 T cell receptor beta chains below, sequenced in a study of neurological immune-mediated disorders. TCRdb reprocessed the 5' RACE reads with MiXCR, giving one entry per CDR3 protein. Here the sample spans around 20,000 distinct CDR3 sequences, 8% to 13% being singletons. The sequencing input was PBMCs. Receptor source: a woman aged 55-69 years with HTLV-1-associated myelopathy (HAM/TSP).

This clonotype was seen many times. This chain joins TRBV5-6 and TRBJ2-7, with 13 bases identical to TRBD2. The CDR3 is 16 amino acids. Trimming removed 4 bases from V and 6 bases from J; junction bases left unmatched: 10. Per germline, CDR1 SGHDT and CDR2 YYEEEE. CDR3 nucleotides: TGTGCCAGCAGCCCTACTAGCGGGGGGGCTTTGTCCGAGCAGTACTTC. It yields the protein CASSPTSGGALSEQYF.

This clonotype was recorded at least ten times. The chain employs TRBV12-3 or TRBV12-4 and TRBJ2-4; D may be TRBD1 or TRBD2 (5 bases each). V lost 6 bases and J 6 bases, leaving 18 bases between the germline ends. The CDR3 contains 15 residues. The CDR3 sequence: CASRRTGTGPNIQYF. In DNA form, the CDR3 reads TGTGCCAGCAGGAGGACCGGGACGGGCCCAAACATTCAGTACTTC.

This clonotype was counted many times. The chain carries TRBV7-9 and TRBJ1-2; 8 bases fit TRBD1. V lost 4 bases to trimming and J lost 2 bases; unmatched junction nucleotides: 12. The CDR3 loop spans 17 amino acids. In germline, CDR1 is SEHNR, CDR2 FQNEAQ (reference sequence). CDR3 in amino acids: CASSSFPGQAANYGYTF. The CDR3 bases are TGTGCCAGCAGCTCATTCCCGGGACAGGCAGCGAACTATGGCTACACCTTC. The variable domain in full, completed from reference TRBV7-9 and TRBJ1-2, reads DTGVSQNPRHKITKRGQNVTFRCDPISEHNRLYWYRQTLGQGPEFLTYFQNEAQLEKSRLLSDRFSAERPKGSFSTLEIQRTEQGDSAMYLCASSSFPGQAANYGYTFGSGTRLTVV.

This clonotype appeared many times. V gene TRBV5-1 combines with J gene TRBJ2-1, with D perhaps assigned TRBD1 or TRBD2 (5 bases each). From germline, CDR1 is SGHRS and CDR2 YFSETQ. Trimming shortened V by 1 base and J by 8 bases, and 10 bases separated the two germline ends. This CDR3 contains 13 residues. In DNA form, the CDR3 reads TGCGCCAGCAGCTTGAAAAGGGACGATGAGCAGTTCTTC. Its translation: CASSLKRDDEQFF. The full variable domain, rest sourced from reference TRBV5-1 and TRBJ2-1, is KAGVTQTPRYLIKTRGQQVTLSCSPISGHRSVSWYQQTPGQGLQFLFEYFSETQRNKGNFPGRFSGRQFSNSRSEMNVSTLELGDSALYLCASSLKRDDEQFFGPGTRLTVL.

At least ten counts were recorded for this clonotype. The V call is TRBV20-1, the J call TRBJ2-5, with 11 bases aligning to TRBD2. The J segment lost 5 bases and the V segment lost 3 bases, leaving 8 bases of the junction unmatched. Germline V CDR1 and CDR2: DFQATT, SNEGSKA (reference sequence). This CDR3 has 15 amino acids. CDR3 region: CSASGVSGGAETQYF. CDR3 bases: TGCAGTGCTAGCGGAGTTAGCGGGGGGGCGGAGACCCAGTACTTC.

This clonotype was seen at least ten times. The V gene is TRBV12-3 or TRBV12-4, the J gene TRBJ1-2; weak D call: TRBD1 (5 bases). V dropped 5 bases and J dropped 3 bases, with 19 bases sitting between them. This CDR3 has 16 residues. DNA of the CDR3: TGTGCCAGCAGTCCGCGACTGGGGCCAAAGGACTATGGCTACACCTTC. It specifies CASSPRLGPKDYGYTF.

There are many counts of this clonotype. V and J are TRBV9 and TRBJ2-2; D unclear. Germline lookup yields CDR1 SGDLS and CDR2 YYNGEE. V was pared by 0 bases and J by 6 bases, with 12 bases between. This CDR3 contains 15 residues. CDR3 coding DNA: TGTGCCAGCAGCGTAGCTTTGCGAAAGGCCGGGGAGCTGTTTTTT. It specifies CASSVALRKAGELFF.

This clonotype was seen ten or more times. A much larger clone lies one base from this, so it may be a read error. The CDR3 is CANSAEGTSGGAHEQYF. The CDR3 nucleotides read TGTGCCAACAGTGCCGAGGGGACTAGCGGGGGGGCCCACGAGCAGTACTTC. The chain carries TRBV6-5 and TRBJ2-7; 16 bases line up with TRBD2. The germline V gene encodes CDR1 MNHEY and CDR2 SVGAGI. This CDR3 has 17 residues.

This clonotype was seen ten or more times. The rearrangement uses TRBV11-2 and TRBJ2-3; 9 positions agree with TRBD2. This CDR3 has 15 amino acids. CDR1 is SGHAT, CDR2 FQNNGV, per germline. The V and J ends lost 5 bases and 7 bases, in that order; junction bases with no gene match: 10. CDR3: CASSILAGKLNTQYF. CDR3 nucleotide sequence: TGTGCCAGCAGCATCCTAGCGGGGAAGCTAAATACGCAGTATTTT.

Sample share makes this clonotype medium-sized (0.01 to 0.1%). The chain recombines TRBV20-1 with TRBJ2-5; D unclear. The V and J ends lost 1 base and 1 base respectively, with 10 bases between them. This CDR3 spans 14 amino acids. The germline CDR1 and CDR2 sequences are DFQATT and SNEGSKA (reference sequence). The CDR3 DNA reads TGCAGTGCTAGAGGTCAGACAAGCCAAGAGACCCAGTACTTC. Translated, it gives CSARGQTSQETQYF.

This clonotype was observed at least ten times. This chain connects TRBV5-1 to TRBJ1-2, with a weak D call TRBD1 (6 bases). There are 14 residues in the CDR3. V lost 4 bases and J lost 4, with 14 bases in between. From germline, CDR1 is SGHRS and CDR2 YFSETQ. The CDR3 region has the DNA TGCGCCAGCAGCCCCCAGGGGCCCGGCTATGGCTACACCTTC. Residues: CASSPQGPGYGYTF.

The sample holds many counts of this clonotype. V gene TRBV6-5 combines with J gene TRBJ1-1; D uncertain. This CDR3 spans 13 amino acids. Germline CDR1 and CDR2: MNHEY and SVGAGI. Trimming stripped 6 bases from V and 0 bases from J, with 8 bases between. CDR3 residues: CASRRQVNTEAFF. CDR3 coding DNA: TGTGCCAGCAGGCGTCAGGTGAACACTGAAGCTTTCTTT.

This clonotype occurred many times. The chain carries TRBV5-1 and TRBJ1-4; tentative D call: TRBD1 (5 bases). Trimming shortened V by 5 bases and J by 4 bases, and 12 bases separated the two germline ends. Germline CDR1 SGHRS, CDR2 YFSETQ. The CDR3 length is 14 residues. CDR3 sequence: CASRDMGGNEKLFF. The CDR3 DNA sequence: TGCGCCAGCAGAGATATGGGGGGTAATGAAAAACTGTTTTTT.

In its sample, this clonotype was seen many times. Written as DNA, the CDR3 is TGTGCCAGCAGCCCATCTCCGGGGGGCACAGGGTACGAGCAGTACTTC. This sequence encodes CASSPSPGGTGYEQYF. The chain employs TRBV11-3 and TRBJ2-7; the D gene is possibly TRBD2 (7 bases). V gave up 5 bases and J gave up 4 bases, with 21 bases separating them. CDR1 is SGHNT, CDR2 YENEEA, per germline. The CDR3 spans 16 residues.

This clonotype was picked up many times. The chain combines TRBV5-1 with TRBJ2-5; the D gene is possibly TRBD2 (6 bases). The CDR3 loop spans 16 amino acids. V was shortened by 0 bases and J by 5 bases, with 17 bases between the two germline ends. Per the germline V gene, CDR1 is SGHRS and CDR2 is YFSETQ. The DNA of the CDR3 is TGCGCCAGCAGCTTGGCAGGGACCACCGGAGGGGAGACCCAGTACTTC. Residues: CASSLAGTTGGETQYF.

This clonotype has a count of ten or more. The chain recombines TRBV24-1 with TRBJ1-5, with unresolved D. The length of the CDR3 is 15 residues. V was pared by 5 bases and J by 1 base, with 11 bases between. Germline CDR1 reads KGHDR; CDR2 reads SFDVKD. CDR3 amino acids: CATSGWERSNQPQHF. CDR3 DNA sequence: TGTGCCACCAGTGGGTGGGAGCGGAGCAATCAGCCCCAGCATTTT.

This clonotype came up many times. The chain combines TRBV7-6 with TRBJ1-2, with a weak D call TRBD1 (6 bases). From germline, CDR1 is SGHVS and CDR2 FNYEAQ. Between the trimmed V and J ends, which lost 1 base and 8 bases, there was a span of 11 bases. The CDR3 consists of 13 residues. CDR3 DNA sequence: TGTGCCAGCAGCTTAGGACAGGAAGGCGGCTACACCTTC. As protein: CASSLGQEGGYTF.

This clonotype was seen many times. J is TRBJ1-1 and V is TRBV19, with a possible D match to TRBD1 (5 bases). The CDR3 runs to 15 residues. Germline V gives CDR1 LNHDA, CDR2 SQIVND (reference sequence). Trimming shortened V by 2 bases and J by 0 bases, and 10 bases separated the two germline ends. CDR3 sequence reads: CASSINGGLNTEAFF. CDR3 in DNA: TGTGCCAGTAGTATAAACGGGGGACTGAACACTGAAGCTTTCTTT.

This clonotype was recorded at least ten times. CDR3 nucleotide sequence: TGTGCCAGCAGCATAGGGGTGGGGAACACTGAAGCTTTCTTT. Protein: CASSIGVGNTEAFF. J is TRBJ1-1 and V is TRBV3-1; D perhaps matches TRBD1 (5 bases). V lost 5 bases and J lost 1, with 11 bases in between. The germline CDR1 and CDR2 sequences are LGHDT and YNNKEL (reference sequence). This CDR3 region has 14 residues.

This clonotype was detected ten times or more. The chain recombines TRBV20-1 with TRBJ2-3; TRBD1 is a possible D gene (5 bases). V dropped 6 bases and J dropped 1 base, with 14 bases sitting between them. CDR3 size: 14 residues. Germline V gene data show CDR1 as DFQATT and CDR2 as SNEGSKA (reference sequence). The CDR3: CSAHQGLGTDTQYF. Here the CDR3 DNA reads TGCAGTGCACACCAGGGATTGGGCACAGATACGCAGTATTTT.

This clonotype was seen at least ten times. The chain carries TRBV10-1 and TRBJ2-6; D gene ambiguous. The germline gives CDR1 WNHNN, CDR2 SYGVQD (reference sequence). V was clipped by 2 bases and J by 2 bases, with 4 bases between them. The CDR3 has 14 residues. The CDR3 coding sequence is TGCGCCAGCAGTGAGGACCCTGGGGCCAACGTCCTGACTTTC. As protein: CASSEDPGANVLTF.

This clonotype is labeled medium-sized. The chain carries TRBV20-1 and TRBJ2-1; TRBD2 might be the D (6 bases). The CDR3 is 13 residues long. Trimming removed 1 base at V and 7 bases at J, with 11 bases between. CDR1 and CDR2 from the germline V gene are DFQATT and SNEGSKA (reference sequence). CDR3 DNA: TGCAGTGCTAGAGGCGGGGTTTGGAATGAGCAGTTCTTC. It translates to CSARGGVWNEQFF.